The 31 T cell receptor beta chains below all came from one sample that was sequenced in a study of blood T cell repertoires in COVID-19. Assay used: immunoSEQ multiplex PCR; TCRdb lists only in-frame clones, some missing. The sample contains some 100,000 clones, 60% to 85% of which appear only once. Material: peripheral blood. The receptors here all came from a human donor in a cohort sampled during active or convalescent COVID-19.

The rearrangement uses TRBV7-8 and TRBJ2-1; maybe TRBD1 (6 bases). CDR3 length: 16 residues. Germline V gene sequence: CDR1 SGHVS, CDR2 FQNEAQ. V lost 5 bases and J lost 4, with 18 bases in between. CDR3 DNA sequence: TGTGCCAGCAGCCGGGGCCAGGGGATGGTTTACAATGAGCAGTTCTTC. The encoded protein is CASSRGQGMVYNEQFF.

The J gene is TRBJ2-1, the V gene TRBV5-8; D is possibly TRBD2 (5 bases). The CDR3 has 13 residues. The germline CDR1 and CDR2 sequences are SGHTS and YDEGEE. V was trimmed by 4 bases and J by 6 bases, leaving 11 bases between them. The CDR3 nucleotides are TGTGCCAGCAGCAGGGCTAGCTCCAATGAGCAGTTCTTC. The encoded protein is CASSRASSNEQFF. The variable domain in full, with the rest retrieved from reference TRBV5-8 and TRBJ2-1, is EAGVTQSPTHLIKTRGQQATLRCSPISGHTSVYWYQQALGLGLQFLLWYDEGEERNRGNFPPRFSGRQFPNYSSELNVNALELEDSALYLCASSRASSNEQFFGPGTRLTVL.

The chain uses TRBV6-5 and TRBJ2-7; TRBD2 might be the D (6 bases). Germline-derived CDR1 and CDR2 are MNHEY and SVGAGI. The CDR3 sequence is 14 residues long. V was cut by 5 bases and J by 3 bases, with 14 bases left in between. CDR3 sequence (DNA): TGTGCCAGCAGTAGGGCGGGATACGGCTACGAGCAGTACTTC. Translated, it gives CASSRAGYGYEQYF.

The CDR3 region has the DNA TGTGCCAGCAGCCAATCGACTAGCGGGAGAAGAGAGACCCAGTACTTC. This codes for CASSQSTSGRRETQYF. V usage is TRBV3-1 (or the pseudogene TRBV3-2) and J usage is TRBJ2-5; 12 nucleotides agree with TRBD2. The V segment lost 2 bases and the J segment 4 bases; nucleotides outside the gene matches: 5. This CDR3 is built from 16 residues. Germline V gene lookup returns CDR1 LGHDT and CDR2 YNNKEL (reference sequence).

V usage is TRBV4-2 and J usage is TRBJ1-5; 10 bases line up with TRBD1. Trimming at V came to 4 bases and at J to 5 bases, leaving 5 bases not matched to a gene. The CDR3 spans 15 residues. Germline V gives CDR1 LGHNA, CDR2 YNFKEQ. The CDR3 loop reads CASSLTGGADQPQHF. In DNA form, the CDR3 reads TGTGCCAGCAGCCTGACAGGGGGCGCGGATCAGCCCCAGCATTTT.

This clone has only a few counts. The chain combines TRBV9 with TRBJ2-5, with a possible D match to TRBD2 (7 bases). V lost 0 bases and J 5 bases, leaving 17 bases between the germline ends. This CDR3 is built from 16 residues. The V gene's germline CDR1 is SGDLS and CDR2 YYNGEE. CDR3 nucleotides: TGTGCCAGCAGCGTAGGTGGGGGGGGGCCTACCGAGACCCAGTACTTC. It is translated as CASSVGGGGPTETQYF.

The chain links TRBV28 to TRBJ2-1; 13 bases map to TRBD2. The V gene's germline CDR1 is MDHEN and CDR2 SYDVKM. After removal of 5 bases from V and 8 bases from J, the junction contained 18 bases not matched to a gene. The CDR3 length is 19 residues. The CDR3 bases are TGTGCCAGCAGTCCCCAAGGGTTGCTTGGACTAGCGGGAGAGTATGAGCAGTTCTTC. It translates to CASSPQGLLGLAGEYEQFF.

This rearrangement joins TRBV2 to TRBJ2-3; 13 nucleotides line up with TRBD2. The CDR3 contains 15 residues. Germline V gene sequence: CDR1 SNHLY, CDR2 FYNNEI. With 5 bases clipped from V and 5 bases from J, the junction kept 4 bases outside the gene matches. CDR3 in DNA: TGTGCCAGCAGTCCCCGACTAGCGGGGGGAGATACGCAGTATTTT. Translation gives CASSPRLAGGDTQYF.

This chain links TRBV6-2 or TRBV6-3 with TRBJ2-7; the match to TRBD2 covers 7 bases. The germline V gene encodes CDR1 MNHEY and CDR2 SVGEGT. This CDR3 contains 15 residues. J was trimmed by 9 bases and V by 6 bases; bases with no gene match: 17. The CDR3: CASSSIPSGAWWQYF. Here the CDR3 DNA reads TGTGCCAGCAGCTCCATACCTAGCGGTGCCTGGTGGCAGTACTTC.

The rearrangement joins TRBV7-9 to TRBJ1-4; 11 bases are shared with TRBD1. The CDR3 spans 15 residues. The germline V gene encodes CDR1 SEHNR and CDR2 FQNEAQ (reference sequence). With V trimmed by 3 bases and J by 7 bases, 4 bases remained unmatched. Here the CDR3 DNA reads TGTGCCAGCAGCTTCTCCGGGACAGGGGGTGAAAAACTGTTTTTT. Its translation: CASSFSGTGGEKLFF.

The V call is TRBV19, the J call TRBJ1-1, with unresolved D. Germline V gives CDR1 LNHDA, CDR2 SQIVND (reference sequence). The CDR3 is made up of 15 amino acids. V was pared by 4 bases and J by 4 bases, with 16 bases between. This CDR3 is CASSKGQERGTEAFF. CDR3 bases: TGTGCCAGTAGTAAAGGGCAGGAACGGGGCACTGAAGCTTTCTTT.

This clone was counted between two and nine times. The rearrangement links TRBV4-3 to TRBJ2-3; D is possibly TRBD2 (6 bases). This CDR3 region has 17 residues. The V gene lost 1 base and the J gene lost 0 bases, with 14 bases spanning the gap. CDR1 LGHNA and CDR2 YSLEER come from the germline V gene. The CDR3 is CASSQGVVAGSTDTQYF. The CDR3 region has the DNA TGCGCCAGCAGCCAAGGTGTGGTGGCGGGGAGCACAGATACGCAGTATTTT.

The J gene is TRBJ2-7, the V gene TRBV2; TRBD2 matches 10 bases. V lost 6 bases and J lost 1; bases outside the gene matches: 3. Germline assignment: CDR1 SNHLY and CDR2 FYNNEI. This CDR3 has 14 residues. CDR3 coding DNA: TGTGCCAGCAGCCCACTAGCGGGGTCCTACGAGCAGTACTTC. Translation gives CASSPLAGSYEQYF.

The table lists this clone with a count of one. The DNA of the CDR3 is TGTGCCAGCAGCTCGATAAACCGGGACAGAAACTATGGCTACACCTTC. It translates to CASSSINRDRNYGYTF. V and J are TRBV11-2 and TRBJ1-2, with 7 bases matching TRBD1. CDR3 length equals 16 residues. J gave up 2 bases and V 4 bases, and 10 bases lay outside the gene matches. Germline V CDR1 and CDR2: SGHAT, FQNNGV.

CDR3 bases: TGTGCCAGCAGCCAGGGACAAGGGAACACTGAAGCTTTCTTT. Translation gives CASSQGQGNTEAFF. The rearrangement joins TRBV9 to TRBJ1-1; possibly TRBD1 for D (6 bases). Trimming pared 4 bases from V and 1 base from J, leaving 11 bases between. This CDR3 is built from 14 residues. Germline CDR1 SGDLS, CDR2 YYNGEE.

This chain joins TRBV19 and TRBJ1-5, with 9 bases aligning to TRBD1. CDR1 is LNHDA and CDR2 is SQIVND in the germline V gene (reference sequence). The CDR3 is 14 residues long. Trimming cost V 5 bases and J 5 bases; bases outside gene matches: 4. The chain's CDR3 is CASSSDRGYQPQHF. CDR3 nucleotides: TGTGCCAGTAGTTCGGACAGGGGATATCAGCCCCAGCATTTT.

The rearrangement uses TRBV5-4 and TRBJ2-5, with 9 bases lining up with TRBD1. Germline V CDR1 and CDR2: SGHNT, YYREEE (reference sequence). There are 14 residues in the CDR3. Germline trimming cut 1 base from V and 4 bases from J; bases unmatched to any gene: 2. DNA of the CDR3: TGTGCCAGCAGCTTGTGGGACAGGGCAGAGACCCAGTACTTC. Its translation is CASSLWDRAETQYF.

The chain uses TRBV4-3 and TRBJ2-2; no firm D call. From germline, CDR1 is LGHNA and CDR2 YSLEER. The V end lost 0 bases, the J end lost 0 bases, and 11 bases lay between the germline ends. This CDR3 region has 17 residues. The CDR3 here is CASSQDWVRANTGELFF. DNA of the CDR3: TGCGCCAGCAGCCAAGATTGGGTACGGGCGAACACCGGGGAGCTGTTTTTT.

This chain connects TRBV4-3 to TRBJ2-3; D perhaps matches TRBD1 (5 bases). Germline V gives CDR1 LGHNA, CDR2 YSLEER. V lost 1 base and J lost 3, with 20 bases in between. This CDR3 has 18 amino acids. The DNA of the CDR3 is TGCGCCAGCAGCCAAGTCCTCACCCTAGGGGCGCGGACAGATACGCAGTATTTT. Protein product: CASSQVLTLGARTDTQYF.

This sequence joins TRBV6-4 and TRBJ2-1; D may be TRBD1 (7 bases). This CDR3 is built from 17 residues. Trimming took 5 bases from V and 2 from J, leaving 19 bases between them. Germline V gene lookup returns CDR1 MRHNA and CDR2 SNTAGT. CDR3 region: CASSSGGTGATYNEQFF. The CDR3 nucleotides are TGTGCCAGCAGTTCCGGGGGCACAGGGGCGACCTACAATGAGCAGTTCTTC.

This chain connects TRBV25-1 to TRBJ2-2, with a possible D match to TRBD1 (5 bases). The length of the CDR3 is 15 residues. Germline CDR1 reads MGHDK; CDR2 reads SYGVNS. Trimming took 7 bases from V and 0 from J, leaving 12 bases between them. In nucleotides, the CDR3 is TGTGCCAGCAAAAGGGGCCCATCGAACACCGGGGAGCTGTTTTTT. Translated, it gives CASKRGPSNTGELFF.

V is TRBV3-1 (or the pseudogene TRBV3-2) and J is TRBJ1-4; 7 bases are a match to TRBD1. The CDR3 is 16 amino acids. The germline V gene encodes CDR1 LGHDT and CDR2 YNNKEL (reference sequence). The trim removed 1 base at V and 0 bases at J, leaving 2 bases unmatched. CDR3 residues: CASSQGGTATNEKLFF. The CDR3 DNA reads TGTGCCAGCAGCCAAGGTGGGACAGCAACTAATGAAAAACTGTTTTTT.

This clone occurred a few times. In DNA, the CDR3 is TGTGCCAGCAGGACGACAGGGGGCAGGGGCAATCAGCCCCAGCATTTT. It yields the protein CASRTTGGRGNQPQHF. The rearrangement uses TRBV27 and TRBJ1-5; 10 bases agree with TRBD1. Germline trimming cut 6 bases from V and 2 bases from J; bases unmatched to any gene: 7. The CDR3 loop spans 16 amino acids. The germline V gene encodes CDR1 MNHEY and CDR2 SMNVEV (reference sequence).

The chain uses TRBV19 and TRBJ2-7, with D unresolved. Trimming took 0 bases from V and 2 from J, leaving 17 bases between them. The V gene's germline CDR1 is LNHDA and CDR2 SQIVND (reference sequence). The CDR3 is made up of 17 amino acids. The CDR3 DNA reads as TGTGCCAGTAGTATAGATCTAGGTTTCGGCGGAGCCTACGAGCAGTACTTC. Its protein product is CASSIDLGFGGAYEQYF.

The CDR3 loop reads CASSNGRVHTEAFF. CDR3 bases: TGTGCCAGCAGTAACGGCAGGGTTCACACTGAAGCTTTCTTT. The chain couples TRBV6-2 or TRBV6-3 to TRBJ1-1, with D perhaps matching TRBD1 (5 bases). The length of the CDR3 is 14 residues. V lost 5 bases and J lost 3, with 13 bases in between. Germline V gives CDR1 MNHEY, CDR2 SVGEGT.

This clone has a single count. The chain links TRBV19 to TRBJ2-7; 7 nucleotides agree with TRBD1. This CDR3 contains 15 residues. Germline V CDR1 and CDR2: LNHDA, SQIVND (reference sequence). Trimming cost V 3 bases and J 0 bases; bases outside gene matches: 5. Here the CDR3 DNA reads TGTGCCAGTAGTATCGGGACAGCTAGCTCCTACGAGCAGTACTTC. Translation gives CASSIGTASSYEQYF.

CDR3 nucleotides: TGTGCCAGCAGTTTTCATGGTCCGGGACAGATGAACACTGAAGCTTTCTTT. It yields the protein CASSFHGPGQMNTEAFF. The chain uses TRBV6-2 or TRBV6-3 and TRBJ1-1; 7 bases match TRBD1. CDR3 length: 17 residues. V gave up 4 bases and J gave up 0 bases; unmatched junction bases: 11. Looked up from germline, CDR1 is MNHEY and CDR2 is SVGEGT.

This clone was counted between two and nine times. The V gene is TRBV9, the J gene TRBJ2-1; D is perhaps TRBD2 (6 bases). Germline V gene data show CDR1 as SGDLS and CDR2 as YYNGEE. Trimming took off 3 bases at V and 4 bases at J, with 14 bases between the two ends. The CDR3 covers 15 residues. CDR3 nucleotide sequence: TGTGCCAGCAGCGCCACCGGAGGGGATTACAATGAGCAGTTCTTC. It codes for CASSATGGDYNEQFF.

This sequence joins TRBV28 and TRBJ1-4; no clear D gene. CDR3 size: 14 residues. In germline, CDR1 is MDHEN, CDR2 SYDVKM. The V end lost 5 bases, the J end lost 3 bases, and 10 bases lay between the germline ends. CDR3 bases: TGTGCCAGCAGTCCCCCCGGAGCTAATGAAAAACTGTTTTTT. As protein: CASSPPGANEKLFF.

This chain uses TRBV2 with TRBJ2-7; weak D call: TRBD1 (5 bases). The CDR3 extends over 14 amino acids. Germline CDR1 is SNHLY and CDR2 is FYNNEI. V was cut by 6 bases and J by 5 bases, with 17 bases left in between. This chain's CDR3 is CASRPRQWSDEQYF. The CDR3 nucleotides read TGTGCCAGCAGACCCAGACAGTGGAGCGACGAGCAGTACTTC.

This clone has more than one count but fewer than ten. The V call is TRBV29-1, the J call TRBJ1-2, with a tentative D call TRBD1 (6 bases). This CDR3 is 13 amino acids long. Trimming left V 3 bases short and J 8 bases short, with 16 bases between. Germline-derived CDR1 and CDR2 are SQVTM and ANQGSEA. The CDR3 region is CSVDRGLLGGYTF. In DNA, the CDR3 is TGCAGCGTTGACAGGGGCCTCTTAGGAGGCTACACCTTC.